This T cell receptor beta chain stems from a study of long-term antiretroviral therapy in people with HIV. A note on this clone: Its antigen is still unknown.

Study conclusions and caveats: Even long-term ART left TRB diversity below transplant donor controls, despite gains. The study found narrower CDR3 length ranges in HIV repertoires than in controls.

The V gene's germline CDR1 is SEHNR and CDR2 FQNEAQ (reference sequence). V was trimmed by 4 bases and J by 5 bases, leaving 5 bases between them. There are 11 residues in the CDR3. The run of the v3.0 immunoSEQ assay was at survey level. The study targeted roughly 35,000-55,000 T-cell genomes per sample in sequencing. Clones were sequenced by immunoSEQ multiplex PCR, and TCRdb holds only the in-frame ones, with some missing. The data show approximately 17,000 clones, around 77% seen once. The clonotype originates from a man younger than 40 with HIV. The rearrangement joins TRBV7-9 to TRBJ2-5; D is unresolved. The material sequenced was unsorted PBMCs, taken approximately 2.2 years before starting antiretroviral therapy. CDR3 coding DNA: TGTGCCAGCAGCTCGTCGGAGACCCAGTACTTC. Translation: CASSSSETQYF.